This T cell receptor beta chain stems from a study of T cell responses to AZD1222 COVID-19 vaccine. Study conclusions and caveats: Recipients of AZD1222 seropositive at baseline numbered only five or six. Clonal diversity may have been underestimated, and the donors were mostly white British, with more females than males. None of the repertoires were sampled until the peak T cell response had passed. Regions 160-218 and 743-854 dominated among vaccine-associated CD4 TCRs spanning spike.

This CDR3 contains 12 residues. Germline values: CDR1 SGHKS, CDR2 YYEKEE (reference sequence). V was clipped by 3 bases and J by 13 bases, with 11 bases between them. The method was immunoSEQ multiplex PCR; TCRdb's version includes in-frame clones alone and lacks a portion of them. The table shows approximately 130,000 clones, with roughly 86% occurring only once. Notes on this clone: Its antigen remains unidentified.

This chain uses TRBV5-5 with TRBJ1-6, with TRBD1 as a possible D gene (5 bases). The sequenced sample was peripheral blood, obtained 28 days after the second AZD1222 dose. The TCR comes from an adult who received the AZD1222 COVID-19 vaccine. The CDR3 nucleotides are TGTGCCAGCAGCTCCAGGGTATCTCCCCTCCACTTT. Encoded protein: CASSSRVSPLHF. Full variable domain (missing parts from reference TRBV5-5 and TRBJ1-6): DAGVTQSPTHLIKTRGQQVTLRCSPISGHKSVSWYQQVLGQGPQFIFQYYEKEERGRGNFPDRFSARQFPNYSSELNVNALLLGDSALYLCASSSRVSPLHFGNGTRLTVT.